A selection of T cell receptor beta chains follows, all from one sample in a study of patients and donors after allogeneic stem cell transplantation. Via MiXCR, TCRdb re-called the RT-PCR reads, giving one row per CDR3 protein. There are hundreds of thousands of distinct CDR3 sequences in the sample; 16% occur only once, and around 7.9% lies in the top ten. The specimen was blood, either unsorted or a sorted T cell fraction (not recorded which). Source of these receptors: a human donor who was either an allogeneic HSCT recipient or a stem cell or donor lymphocyte infusion donor (not recorded which). It is not recorded whose cells these are; they may come from a transplant donor. The CDR3 runs from the conserved cysteine through the conserved F or W. Fields, in order: clone size, V gene, J gene, D gene, CDR3 DNA, CDR3 protein. The D gene is left open where the match is weak. For some rows the clone size is stated as once, few or many, or as a class when expanded; others skip it.

few	TRBV7-2	TRBJ2-5	.	TGTGCCAGCAGCTTAGGGAGGGGTTGGGGCCTACAAGAGACCCAGTACTTC	CASSLGRGWGLQETQYF
few	TRBV20-1	TRBJ1-2	.	TGCAGTGCTAAAGACGGGCGGGCCTATGGCTACACCTTC	CSAKDGRAYGYTF
.	TRBV23-1	TRBJ2-7	.	TGCGCCTCTGGGGGTGTCACCTACGAGCAGTACTTC	CASGGVTYEQYF
.	TRBV6-1	TRBJ1-1	.	TGTGCCAGCAGAGACACAAAGGGGATGAACACTGAAGCTTTCTTT	CASRDTKGMNTEAFF
few	TRBV12-3/TRBV12-4	TRBJ2-2	.	TGTGCCAGCAGTAACATCGGGACTAACACCGGGGAGCTGTTTTTT	CASSNIGTNTGELFF
.	TRBV24-1	TRBJ2-3	TRBD2	TGTGCCACCGCTAGCGGGGGGGTCACAGATACGCAGTATTTT	CATASGGVTDTQYF
.	TRBV6-1	TRBJ2-1	.	TGTGCCAGCGGAGACAGAAGTTTATACAATGAGCAGTTCTTC	CASGDRSLYNEQFF
few	TRBV27	TRBJ2-5	TRBD1	TGTGCCAGCAGTTTAGGGACAGCTTCAGAGACCCAGTACTTC	CASSLGTASETQYF
few	TRBV7-2	TRBJ2-7	TRBD2	TGTGCCAGCAGCCTTATCGGGGGGAGCTCCTACGAGCAGTACTTC	CASSLIGGSSYEQYF
.	TRBV5-1	TRBJ2-5	.	TGCGCCAGCAGCCCCGGAGGGGGGACCCAAGAGACCCAGTACTTC	CASSPGGGTQETQYF
.	TRBV27	TRBJ2-7	.	TGTGCCAGCAGTTTATATGGGACCTCCGAGCAGTACTTC	CASSLYGTSEQYF
.	TRBV5-1	TRBJ1-1	.	TGCGCCAGCAGCTTGGCCACGGGGGCTGTCACTGAAGCTTTCTTT	CASSLATGAVTEAFF
few	TRBV12-3/TRBV12-4	TRBJ1-1	.	TGTGCCAGCAGTCCGACCTCCATGGCAGGGCTCGGGATTGAAGCTTTCTTT	CASSPTSMAGLGIEAFF
many	TRBV29-1	TRBJ2-1	.	TGCAGCGTTGAAGGGGAGCGCAATGAGCAGTTCTTC	CSVEGERNEQFF
few	TRBV29-1	TRBJ2-3	.	TGCAGCGTTGCCCCCGGGGGCGCGAAAGATACGCAGTATTTT	CSVAPGGAKDTQYF
.	TRBV9	TRBJ1-1	.	TGTGCCAGCAGCGCTGTGACGTCCGCGCCCACTGAAGCTTTCTTT	CASSAVTSAPTEAFF
few	TRBV3-1	TRBJ2-3	TRBD2	TGTGCCAGCAGCCAAGGTGCGGGAGGGGCCCCCAATACGCAGTATTTT	CASSQGAGGAPNTQYF
.	TRBV19	TRBJ2-3	.	TGTGCCAGTAGTATAGGGATAGGAATCCCAGATACGCAGTATTTT	CASSIGIGIPDTQYF
.	TRBV7-9	TRBJ2-5	TRBD2	TGTGCCAGCAGCTTAGGGGGAGGGTTAGAGGAGACCCAGTACTTC	CASSLGGGLEETQYF
many	TRBV5-1	TRBJ1-1	.	TGCGCCAGCAGCTTAGACGGCGGGAACACTGAAGCTTTCTTT	CASSLDGGNTEAFF
few	TRBV20-1	TRBJ1-2	.	TGCAGTGCTAGACGTGTAGCCATAGGACAGGGCTACACCTTC	CSARRVAIGQGYTF
.	TRBV9	TRBJ2-7	.	TGTGCCAGCAGCGCCTGGGGCGCAGGTGGAGGAGAGCAGTACTTC	CASSAWGAGGGEQYF
.	TRBV3-1	TRBJ1-6	.	TGTGCCAGCAGCCAAGATGAGGGATTCTCACCCCTCCACTTT	CASSQDEGFSPLHF